Listed below are T cell receptor beta chains from one sample, sequenced in a study of a mutant IDH1 vaccine in newly diagnosed glioma. Here immunoSEQ multiplex PCR was the method, and the copy in TCRdb shows in-frame clones only, minus some. The top ten clones hold about 0.61% of a sample with fewer than 100,000 clones, around nine tenths of them seen once. These receptors lack a known antigen. Sequencing was performed on PBMCs, taken from a glioma patient whose treatment included an IDH1 peptide vaccine. These TCRs come from a woman aged 45-65 years with glioma. CDR3s include the opening cysteine and the closing phenylalanine or tryptophan. A D gene is named only where the DNA matches it firmly. Clone size is given for some rows only: seen once, a few or many times, or a class if the clone is expanded.

j_gene: TRBJ2-7
v_gene: TRBV5-1
abundance: -
d_gene: -
CDR3nt: TGCGCCAGCAGCTTGGCAGGGATGAGTTACGAGCAGTACTTC
CDR3aa: CASSLAGMSYEQYF

j_gene: TRBJ2-3
v_gene: TRBV6-1
abundance: -
d_gene: TRBD2
CDR3nt: TGTGCCAGCAGTGAACTAGCGGGAGCAGATACGCAGTATTTT
CDR3aa: CASSELAGADTQYF

j_gene: TRBJ2-2
v_gene: TRBV9
abundance: few
d_gene: -
CDR3nt: TGTGCCAGCAGCGCGTCCTTTCGAACCGTCACCGGGGAGCTGTTTTTT
CDR3aa: CASSASFRTVTGELFF

j_gene: TRBJ2-1
v_gene: TRBV5-1
abundance: -
d_gene: TRBD2
CDR3nt: TGCGCCAGCAGCTGGGGACTAGCGGACGGCTACAATGAGCAGTTCTTC
CDR3aa: CASSWGLADGYNEQFF

j_gene: TRBJ2-7
v_gene: TRBV10-3
abundance: -
d_gene: -
CDR3nt: TGTGCCATCAGTGAACTAGCTAGCGCAGCTGGCCACGAGCAGTACTTC
CDR3aa: CAISELASAAGHEQYF

j_gene: TRBJ1-1
v_gene: TRBV9
abundance: -
d_gene: -
CDR3nt: TGTGCCAGCAGCGTAGGTGACAGGCTGAACACTGAAGCTTTCTTT
CDR3aa: CASSVGDRLNTEAFF

j_gene: TRBJ2-5
v_gene: TRBV28
abundance: -
d_gene: TRBD2
CDR3nt: TGTGCCAGCAGTTCGGTCGACTCGGGAGCGGGAAGCCAAGAGACCCAGTACTTC
CDR3aa: CASSSVDSGAGSQETQYF

j_gene: TRBJ1-2
v_gene: TRBV18
abundance: -
d_gene: -
CDR3nt: TGTGCCAGCTCACGTCAAGAGGGGAGAGGCGCTAACTATGGCTACACCTTC
CDR3aa: CASSRQEGRGANYGYTF

j_gene: TRBJ1-2
v_gene: TRBV4-1
abundance: -
d_gene: -
CDR3nt: TGCGCCAGCAGCCAAGATGGGGGGTCCCACTATGGCTACACCTTC
CDR3aa: CASSQDGGSHYGYTF

j_gene: TRBJ2-7
v_gene: TRBV6-1
abundance: -
d_gene: TRBD2
CDR3nt: TGTGCCAGCAGGCCCACTAGCGGGGGGACCTACGAGCAGTACTTC
CDR3aa: CASRPTSGGTYEQYF

j_gene: TRBJ1-2
v_gene: TRBV27
abundance: -
d_gene: -
CDR3nt: TGTGCCAGCAGTCAAGGGGGACGAGGCTACACCTTC
CDR3aa: CASSQGGRGYTF

j_gene: TRBJ2-7
v_gene: TRBV7-9
abundance: -
d_gene: -
CDR3nt: TGTGCCAGCAGCCGCCTTCTGGCCGGGGTCGAGCAGTACTTC
CDR3aa: CASSRLLAGVEQYF

j_gene: TRBJ2-6
v_gene: TRBV5-1
abundance: -
d_gene: -
CDR3nt: TGCGCCAGCAGCCCAATCCCACAGGGAGCTGGGGCCAACGTCCTGACTTTC
CDR3aa: CASSPIPQGAGANVLTF

j_gene: TRBJ2-7
v_gene: TRBV27
abundance: -
d_gene: -
CDR3nt: TGTGCCAGCAGTCCCGGCCCCGGGACACGCTCCTACGAGCAGTACTTC
CDR3aa: CASSPGPGTRSYEQYF

j_gene: TRBJ1-1
v_gene: TRBV12-5
abundance: few
d_gene: -
CDR3nt: TGTGCTAGTGGTTTGCAGACGGGCTCTGAAGCTTTCTTT
CDR3aa: CASGLQTGSEAFF

j_gene: TRBJ1-6
v_gene: TRBV19
abundance: -
d_gene: -
CDR3nt: TGTGCCAGCCGATTTAGTGGGGATTCACCCCTCCACTTT
CDR3aa: CASRFSGDSPLHF

j_gene: TRBJ2-3
v_gene: TRBV27
abundance: -
d_gene: -
CDR3nt: TGTGCCAGCAGTTTAGTAGGGGATACGCAGTATTTT
CDR3aa: CASSLVGDTQYF

j_gene: TRBJ1-1
v_gene: TRBV27
abundance: -
d_gene: -
CDR3nt: TGTGCCAGCAGTGCCCGGGACAAAACTGAAGCTTTCTTT
CDR3aa: CASSARDKTEAFF

j_gene: TRBJ2-3
v_gene: TRBV6-4
abundance: -
d_gene: -
CDR3nt: TGTGCCACCCCCCCCACGGCGGATAGCACAGATACGCAGTATTTT
CDR3aa: CATPPTADSTDTQYF

j_gene: TRBJ2-1
v_gene: TRBV29-1
abundance: -
d_gene: TRBD1
CDR3nt: TGCAGCGTTGCCAGGACAGGGGTGGTTGATGAGCAGTTCTTC
CDR3aa: CSVARTGVVDEQFF

j_gene: TRBJ2-1
v_gene: TRBV27
abundance: -
d_gene: -
CDR3nt: TGTGCCAGCATCCAGACGGGGGAGTCCTACAATGAGCAGTTCTTC
CDR3aa: CASIQTGESYNEQFF

j_gene: TRBJ1-1
v_gene: TRBV28
abundance: -
d_gene: -
CDR3nt: TGTGCCAGCAGATTCTTTACTGAAGCTTTCTTT
CDR3aa: CASRFFTEAFF

j_gene: TRBJ2-7
v_gene: TRBV10-2
abundance: -
d_gene: -
CDR3nt: TGCGCCAGCAGTGGGGGGGGCACTCGGATTCCCCCCCACTCCTACGAGCAGTACTTC
CDR3aa: CASSGGGTRIPPHSYEQYF

j_gene: TRBJ2-7
v_gene: TRBV20-1
abundance: -
d_gene: -
CDR3nt: TGTAGTGCTAGGGAATCCTACGAGCAGTACTTC
CDR3aa: CSARESYEQYF

j_gene: TRBJ2-4
v_gene: TRBV29-1
abundance: -
d_gene: TRBD1
CDR3nt: TGCAGCGTTGAGGGACAGGGGGCGGTAGCCAAAAACATTCAGTACTTC
CDR3aa: CSVEGQGAVAKNIQYF

j_gene: TRBJ2-3
v_gene: TRBV30
abundance: -
d_gene: -
CDR3nt: TGTGCCTGGAGTGCCGGCGGGCCTGGCACAGATACGCAGTATTTT
CDR3aa: CAWSAGGPGTDTQYF

j_gene: TRBJ1-1
v_gene: TRBV5-3
abundance: once
d_gene: TRBD1
CDR3nt: TGTGCCAGAAGCTTGGGACAGGGGGCGAATAGGACTGAAGCTTTCTTT
CDR3aa: CARSLGQGANRTEAFF

j_gene: TRBJ2-7
v_gene: TRBV28
abundance: -
d_gene: -
CDR3nt: TGTGCCAGCAATCGCAATCGATACTCCTACGAGCAGTACTTC
CDR3aa: CASNRNRYSYEQYF

j_gene: TRBJ2-3
v_gene: TRBV27
abundance: -
d_gene: -
CDR3nt: TGTGCCAGCAGCCACGACAAGAGCACAGATACGCAGTATTTT
CDR3aa: CASSHDKSTDTQYF

j_gene: TRBJ2-3
v_gene: TRBV4-1
abundance: -
d_gene: TRBD1
CDR3nt: TGCGCCAGCAGCCACCCTCGACAGGGAAGCACAGATACGCAGTATTTT
CDR3aa: CASSHPRQGSTDTQYF

j_gene: TRBJ1-2
v_gene: TRBV4-1
abundance: -
d_gene: -
CDR3nt: TGCGCCAGCAGCCAAGGGGGGGCCCCCTATGGCTGCACCTTC
CDR3aa: CASSQGGAPYGCTF

j_gene: TRBJ2-3
v_gene: TRBV4-2
abundance: -
d_gene: TRBD2
CDR3nt: TGTGCCAGCAGCCAACCTCGCGGTGGTAGCGGGAGTCCCCCAGATACGCAGTATTTT
CDR3aa: CASSQPRGGSGSPPDTQYF

j_gene: TRBJ1-1
v_gene: TRBV5-6
abundance: -
d_gene: -
CDR3nt: TGTGCCAGCAGAACCCAGGGCGGGGGCACTGAAGCTTTCTTT
CDR3aa: CASRTQGGGTEAFF

j_gene: TRBJ2-1
v_gene: TRBV2
abundance: -
d_gene: TRBD2
CDR3nt: TGTGCCAGCGGGCGGGTCCTAGCGGTAGATGGGGATGAGCAGTTCTTC
CDR3aa: CASGRVLAVDGDEQFF

j_gene: TRBJ2-3
v_gene: TRBV30
abundance: -
d_gene: -
CDR3nt: TGTGCCTGGAGTGACTCGGGTTCGGCAGATACGCAGTATTTT
CDR3aa: CAWSDSGSADTQYF

j_gene: TRBJ1-5
v_gene: TRBV29-1
abundance: -
d_gene: -
CDR3nt: TGCAGCGTTGCAGAGAATAGCAATCAGCCCCAGCATTTT
CDR3aa: CSVAENSNQPQHF

j_gene: TRBJ1-1
v_gene: TRBV5-4
abundance: -
d_gene: TRBD1
CDR3nt: TGTGCCAGCAGCGCCGGGACAGGTCCGAACACTGAAGCTTTCTTT
CDR3aa: CASSAGTGPNTEAFF

j_gene: TRBJ1-1
v_gene: TRBV10-3
abundance: -
d_gene: -
CDR3nt: TGTGCCATCAGTGAGACCTCTACGACGGCCTACACTGAAGCTTTCTTT
CDR3aa: CAISETSTTAYTEAFF

j_gene: TRBJ1-5
v_gene: TRBV25-1
abundance: -
d_gene: -
CDR3nt: TGTGCCAGCAGTGAAGGGGGGTCTCCTTTTGGGAACAATCAGCCCCAGCATTTT
CDR3aa: CASSEGGSPFGNNQPQHF

j_gene: TRBJ1-1
v_gene: TRBV7-9
abundance: -
d_gene: -
CDR3nt: TGTGCCAGCAGCTGGGGGCGGACTGAAGCTTTCTTT
CDR3aa: CASSWGRTEAFF

j_gene: TRBJ1-3
v_gene: TRBV18
abundance: -
d_gene: -
CDR3nt: TGTGCCAGCTCACCAATTGACAGCGAAAAGGCTGGAAACACCATATATTTT
CDR3aa: CASSPIDSEKAGNTIYF

j_gene: TRBJ1-4
v_gene: TRBV5-5
abundance: -
d_gene: -
CDR3nt: TGTGCCAGCAGCTTGTTGACTGGTGAAAAACTGTTTTTT
CDR3aa: CASSLLTGEKLFF

j_gene: TRBJ2-1
v_gene: TRBV7-6
abundance: -
d_gene: TRBD2
CDR3nt: TGTGCCAGCAGCCATACTAGCGGGAGTAGCAATGAGCAGTTCTTC
CDR3aa: CASSHTSGSSNEQFF

j_gene: TRBJ1-4
v_gene: TRBV9
abundance: -
d_gene: TRBD1
CDR3nt: TGTGCCAGCAGCGTACAGGACAGGGGCGGTGAAAAACTGTTTTTC
CDR3aa: CASSVQDRGGEKLFF

j_gene: TRBJ2-3
v_gene: TRBV6-1
abundance: -
d_gene: -
CDR3nt: TGTGCCAGCAGTGTCCGGAAGGTAGCGGCTACAGATACGCAGTATTTT
CDR3aa: CASSVRKVAATDTQYF

j_gene: TRBJ2-1
v_gene: TRBV27
abundance: once
d_gene: TRBD2
CDR3nt: TGTGCCAGCAGTTATTGGGGGGGTCTTACCCCCTCCTACAATGAGCAGTTCTTC
CDR3aa: CASSYWGGLTPSYNEQFF

j_gene: TRBJ2-5
v_gene: TRBV18
abundance: -
d_gene: TRBD1
CDR3nt: TGTGCCAGCTCACTTGGGACAGGGCAAGAGACCCAGTACTTC
CDR3aa: CASSLGTGQETQYF

j_gene: TRBJ1-6
v_gene: TRBV10-2
abundance: -
d_gene: TRBD1
CDR3nt: TGCGCCAGCAAGACGACCAAGACAGGGGGCTCTTCACCCCTCCACTTT
CDR3aa: CASKTTKTGGSSPLHF

j_gene: TRBJ2-7
v_gene: TRBV25-1
abundance: -
d_gene: -
CDR3nt: TGTGCCAGCAGTGAATTAAGGGAACAGTACTTC
CDR3aa: CASSELREQYF

j_gene: TRBJ2-7
v_gene: TRBV11-2
abundance: -
d_gene: -
CDR3nt: TGTGCCAGCAGCTTAGTTGGGGGGACCGAGCAGTACTTC
CDR3aa: CASSLVGGTEQYF

j_gene: TRBJ2-3
v_gene: TRBV27
abundance: -
d_gene: -
CDR3nt: TGTGCCAGCAGTCCCACTTTCTGGGGGCGGGGGGATACGCAGTATTTT
CDR3aa: CASSPTFWGRGDTQYF

j_gene: TRBJ2-1
v_gene: TRBV9
abundance: -
d_gene: TRBD2
CDR3nt: TGTGCCAGCAGCGTAGGGGTTAGCGGGCGGGGCTCCTACAATGAGCAGTTCTTC
CDR3aa: CASSVGVSGRGSYNEQFF

j_gene: TRBJ2-1
v_gene: TRBV5-1
abundance: -
d_gene: TRBD1
CDR3nt: TGCGCCAGCCGAACAACAGGGGGAAACAATGAGCAGTTCTTC
CDR3aa: CASRTTGGNNEQFF

j_gene: TRBJ2-1
v_gene: TRBV7-8
abundance: -
d_gene: TRBD2
CDR3nt: TGTGCCAGCAGCTTTCGGGGGCCGGGACTAGCGGGGAATGAGCAGTTCTTC
CDR3aa: CASSFRGPGLAGNEQFF